This entry lists 21 T cell receptor beta chains sequenced from one sample in a study of T and B cells in COVID-19 patients (dated by TCRdb to the early 2020s). Data came from an Illumina MiSeq. Multiplex PCR with BIOMED2 TRB-A/B primer pools was used to amplify the TRB rearrangements. The raw public reads went through TCRdb reprocessing: fastp at Q25, MiXCR clone calling, in-frame beta chains kept. Each CDR3 protein gets just one entry, which takes the most common genes and DNA from the rows behind it. The sample has nearly 15,000 distinct CDR3 sequences on record, roughly 31% of them singletons. Over 1% of the sample is in the top ten clones. Genomic DNA extracted from blood was used in amounts of about 250-550 ng for amplification of TRB repertoires. The source material was blood. All receptors come from a human donor who had recovered from COVID-19.

This clonotype is medium-sized (0.01 to 0.1%) in the sample. The V gene is TRBV6-2 or TRBV6-3, the J gene TRBJ2-6; 11 nucleotides align to TRBD2. The CDR3 totals 19 residues. The V gene end was trimmed by 5 bases and the J gene end by 0 bases; junction bases not matched to a gene: 9. Germline V CDR1 and CDR2: MNHEY, SVGEGT. DNA of the CDR3: TGTGCCAGCAGTCAACCGGGACTAGCGGTCAACTCTGGGGCCAACGTCCTGACTTTC. Translating it yields CASSQPGLAVNSGANVLTF.

This clonotype was observed a handful of times. This sequence joins TRBV12-3 or TRBV12-4 and TRBJ2-7; weak D call: TRBD1 (5 bases). V dropped 5 bases and J dropped 4 bases, with 9 bases sitting between them. CDR3 length: 12 amino acids. The CDR3 sequence is CASSPYRYEQYF. For the CDR3, the DNA is TGTGCCAGCAGTCCGTACAGGTACGAGCAGTACTTC.

Relative to its sample, this clonotype is medium-sized. V and J are TRBV29-1 and TRBJ2-1; no definite D call. The CDR3 is 13 amino acids. Trimming took 0 bases from V and 3 from J, leaving 6 bases between them. Germline CDR1 and CDR2: SQVTM and ANQGSEA. CDR3 in DNA: TGCAGCGTTGAAGATGGCCGCTACAATGAGCAGTTCTTC. This translates into CSVEDGRYNEQFF.

A word on this clonotype: The junction does not match germline at one end; this may be a read error. The chain links TRBV7-9 to TRBJ2-7; D possibly corresponds to TRBD1 (6 bases). The germline gives CDR1 SEHNR, CDR2 FQNEAQ (reference sequence). This CDR3 spans 12 amino acids. The chain's CDR3 is CASSYRDIVADF. The CDR3 DNA sequence: TGTGCCAGCAGCTACCGGGACATAGTGGCGGACTTC.

This clonotype was observed many times. The chain uses TRBV6-5 and TRBJ2-6, with 11 bases identical to TRBD1. V lost 7 bases to trimming and J lost 4 bases; unmatched junction nucleotides: 6. CDR1 is MNHEY, CDR2 SVGAGI, per germline. The CDR3 is made up of 16 amino acids. This CDR3 reads CASTGQGAPGANVLTF. The CDR3 DNA is TGTGCCAGCACAGGACAGGGGGCGCCCGGGGCCAACGTCCTGACTTTC.

A few counts support this clonotype. The chain is built from TRBV18 and TRBJ1-1; 9 bases align to TRBD1. V lost 5 bases and J lost 3; bases outside the gene matches: 13. The germline V gene has CDR1 KGHSH and CDR2 LQKENI. This CDR3 spans 17 amino acids. The CDR3 spells CASSWGEQGALDTEAFF. CDR3 in DNA: TGTGCCAGCTCATGGGGAGAACAGGGGGCGCTGGACACTGAAGCTTTCTTT. The full variable domain, with the rest looked up from reference TRBV18 and TRBJ1-1, is NAGVMQNPRHLVRRRGQEARLRCSPMKGHSHVYWYRQLPEEGLKFMVYLQKENIIDESGMPKERFSAEFPKEGPSILRIQQVVRGDSAAYFCASSWGEQGALDTEAFFGQGTRLTVV.

This clonotype was detected a few times. This rearrangement joins TRBV30 to TRBJ2-7; TRBD2 matches 7 bases. CDR1 is GTSNPN, CDR2 SVGIG, per germline (reference sequence). The CDR3 extends over 14 amino acids. The V segment lost 3 bases and the J segment 2 bases; nucleotides outside the gene matches: 7. The CDR3 sequence is CAWSGGRVPYEQYF. CDR3 coding DNA: TGTGCCTGGAGCGGGGGGAGGGTCCCCTACGAGCAGTACTTC.

The chain has TRBV11-1 and TRBJ2-1, with TRBD2 identical over 15 bases. Germline V gene lookup returns CDR1 SGHAT and CDR2 FQDESV (reference sequence). The V and J ends lost 5 bases and 12 bases, in that order; junction bases with no gene match: 8. The CDR3 has 15 residues. CDR3 coding DNA: TGTGCCAGCAGCCCGGGACTAGCGGGAGGAGAGCGGCAGTTCTTC. Its translation is CASSPGLAGGERQFF. Full variable domain (missing parts from reference TRBV11-1 and TRBJ2-1): EAEVAQSPRYKITEKSQAVAFWCDPISGHATLYWYRQILGQGPELLVQFQDESVVDDSQLPKDRFSAERLKGVDSTLKIQPAELGDSAMYLCASSPGLAGGERQFFGPGTRLTVL.

By sample share, this clonotype is medium-sized (0.01 to 0.1%). This chain uses TRBV29-1 with TRBJ1-2; TRBD1 might be the D (6 bases). CDR3 size: 14 residues. The germline V gene encodes CDR1 SQVTM and CDR2 ANQGSEA. V lost 7 bases and J 6 bases, leaving 21 bases between the germline ends. The CDR3 DNA follows: TGCAGCGACCGAAGCACAGGGTCAGGTCATGGCTACACCTTC. Translation gives CSDRSTGSGHGYTF.

The genes are TRBV6-2 or TRBV6-3 and TRBJ2-2; TRBD2 aligns across 8 bases. The CDR3 contains 16 residues. J gave up 3 bases and V 5 bases, and 8 bases lay outside the gene matches. Germline V CDR1 and CDR2: MNHEY, SVGEGT. In DNA, the CDR3 is TGTGCCAGCAGTCCGCCGGGAGGGCCAGACACCGGGGAGCTGTTTTTT. It specifies CASSPPGGPDTGELFF.

The chain uses TRBV19 and TRBJ2-3; D is unclear. This CDR3 has 12 amino acids. Germline V CDR1 and CDR2: LNHDA, SQIVND (reference sequence). The V gene lost 9 bases and the J gene lost 5 bases, with 12 bases spanning the gap. The CDR3 sequence is CASTLREDTQYF. The CDR3 DNA reads TGTGCCAGCACCCTGCGAGAAGATACGCAGTATTTT.

This clonotype is deemed medium-sized. CDR3 coding DNA: TGTGCCAGCAGTTACTCGAGAGAAGTTGGTCATACGCAGTATTTT. Its protein product is CASSYSREVGHTQYF. The chain links TRBV6-5 to TRBJ2-3; the D is unclear. The V end was cut by 0 bases, the J end by 7 bases, with 14 bases between. The CDR3 covers 15 residues. Per germline, CDR1 MNHEY and CDR2 SVGAGI.

In nucleotides, the CDR3 is TGTGCCAGCACCCCGGGACTTCTACAAGAGACCCAGTACTTC. Protein: CASTPGLLQETQYF. This chain joins TRBV5-4 and TRBJ2-5; possible D gene TRBD2, 6 bases. V lost 6 bases and J 2 bases, leaving 14 bases between the germline ends. CDR1 is SGHNT, CDR2 YYREEE, per germline (reference sequence). There are 14 residues in the CDR3.

V and J are TRBV6-2 or TRBV6-3 and TRBJ2-2, with 9 nucleotides matching TRBD2. The CDR3 runs to 17 residues. Losses at the gene ends were 6 bases for V and 4 bases for J; bases not matched to a gene: 12. CDR1 and CDR2 (germline): MNHEY, SVGEGT. The CDR3 protein is CASSLTSGGGSTGELFF. The DNA for the CDR3 is TGTGCCAGCAGCTTGACTAGCGGAGGGGGAAGCACCGGGGAGCTGTTTTTT.

Within the sample, this clonotype is medium-sized. The V and J genes are TRBV19 and TRBJ2-2, with D unresolved. Germline lookup yields CDR1 LNHDA and CDR2 SQIVND (reference sequence). The CDR3 runs to 13 residues. Trimming removed 0 bases at V and 9 bases at J, with 8 bases between. Here the CDR3 reads CASSIERGRELFF. Written as DNA, the CDR3 is TGTGCCAGTAGTATAGAAAGAGGCCGGGAGCTGTTTTTT.

J is TRBJ2-7 and V is TRBV5-6, with 10 positions matching TRBD2. Trimming removed 4 bases from V and 3 bases from J; junction bases left unmatched: 13. The CDR3 is 17 amino acids. Germline V gene data show CDR1 as SGHDT and CDR2 as YYEEEE. This CDR3 is CASSQVASGSEDYEQYF. The CDR3 coding sequence is TGTGCCAGCAGCCAAGTTGCTAGCGGGAGTGAGGACTACGAGCAGTACTTC. Combining the CDR3 with reference TRBV5-6 and TRBJ2-7 gives the whole variable domain DAGVTQSPTHLIKTRGQQVTLRCSPKSGHDTVSWYQQALGQGPQFIFQYYEEEERQRGNFPDRFSGHQFPNYSSELNVNALLLGDSALYLCASSQVASGSEDYEQYFGPGTRLTVT.

This clonotype was detected a few times. The chain uses TRBV6-5 and TRBJ1-5; D uncertain. The CDR3 consists of 12 residues. The V end was cut by 5 bases, the J end by 4 bases, with 6 bases between. Looked up from germline, CDR1 is MNHEY and CDR2 is SVGAGI. Here the CDR3 reads CASSNFNQPQHF. CDR3 nucleotides: TGTGCCAGCAGTAACTTTAATCAGCCCCAGCATTTT.

This clonotype was seen a handful of times. The chain links TRBV20-1 to TRBJ2-3; D is perhaps TRBD2 (6 bases). V was shortened by 1 base and J by 1 base, with 9 bases between the two germline ends. Germline CDR1 reads DFQATT; CDR2 reads SNEGSKA (reference sequence). CDR3 length: 14 amino acids. The CDR3 spells CSARAEGGTDTQYF. CDR3 sequence (DNA): TGCAGTGCTAGAGCGGAGGGAGGCACAGATACGCAGTATTTT.

The chain combines TRBV18 with TRBJ2-3; D is unclear. CDR1 and CDR2 (germline): KGHSH, LQKENI. V was cut by 6 bases and J by 4 bases, with 14 bases left in between. The CDR3 length is 14 residues. The CDR3 loop is CASSPIRFPDTQYF. The CDR3 DNA reads TGTGCCAGCTCCCCCATAAGGTTCCCAGATACGCAGTATTTT.

This chain links TRBV12-3 or TRBV12-4 with TRBJ2-1; the match to TRBD1 covers 11 bases. V shed 5 bases and J 5 bases; nucleotides not matched to a gene: 5. There are 15 residues in the CDR3. The CDR3 DNA reads as TGTGCCAGCAGTGCGGACAGGGGGCGGGACAATGAGCAGTTCTTC. Its protein product is CASSADRGRDNEQFF.

This clonotype came up a few times. The gene calls are TRBV6-5 and TRBJ1-1; 7 nucleotides align to TRBD1. Per the germline V gene, CDR1 is MNHEY and CDR2 is SVGAGI. This CDR3 is 18 amino acids long. The junction had 15 bases not matched to a gene; V was cut back by 5 bases and J by 0 bases. CDR3 protein: CASSNSRPGQSMNTEAFF. The CDR3 nucleotides read TGTGCCAGCAGTAATTCACGACCGGGACAGAGCATGAACACTGAAGCTTTCTTT.